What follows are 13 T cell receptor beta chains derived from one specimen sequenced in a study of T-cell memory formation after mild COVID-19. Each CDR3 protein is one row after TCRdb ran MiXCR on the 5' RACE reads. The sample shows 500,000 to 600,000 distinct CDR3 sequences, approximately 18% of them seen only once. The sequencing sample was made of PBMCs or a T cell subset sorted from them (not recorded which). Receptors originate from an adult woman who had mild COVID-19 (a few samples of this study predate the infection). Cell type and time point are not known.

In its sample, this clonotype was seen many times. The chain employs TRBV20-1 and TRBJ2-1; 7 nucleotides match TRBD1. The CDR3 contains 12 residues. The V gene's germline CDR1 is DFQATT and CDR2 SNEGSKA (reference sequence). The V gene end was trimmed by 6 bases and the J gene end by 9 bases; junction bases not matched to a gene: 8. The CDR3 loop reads CSAPSRGIEQFF. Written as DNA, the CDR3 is TGCAGTGCCCCTAGCAGGGGGATTGAGCAGTTCTTC.

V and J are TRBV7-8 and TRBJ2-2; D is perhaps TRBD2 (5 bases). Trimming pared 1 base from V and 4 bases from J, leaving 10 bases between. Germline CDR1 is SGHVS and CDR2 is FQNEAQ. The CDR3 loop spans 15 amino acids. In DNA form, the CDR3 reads TGTGCCAGCAGCTTAGGACTACCCCCCACCGGGGAGCTGTTTTTT. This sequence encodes CASSLGLPPTGELFF.

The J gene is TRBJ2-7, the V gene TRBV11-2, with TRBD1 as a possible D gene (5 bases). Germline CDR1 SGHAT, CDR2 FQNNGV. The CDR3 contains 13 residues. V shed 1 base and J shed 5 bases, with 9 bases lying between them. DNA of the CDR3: TGTGCCAGCAGCTTAGGACAGAAACACGAGCAGTACTTC. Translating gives CASSLGQKHEQYF.

Here the CDR3 DNA reads TGTGCCTGTCAGGGTTATGGCTACACCTTC. It yields the protein CACQGYGYTF. The V call is TRBV30, the J call TRBJ1-2; tentatively, D is TRBD1 (5 bases). The CDR3 is made up of 10 amino acids. The germline V and J ends were trimmed by 6 bases and 5 bases, with 7 bases remaining between them. Germline CDR1 reads GTSNPN; CDR2 reads SVGIG (reference sequence).

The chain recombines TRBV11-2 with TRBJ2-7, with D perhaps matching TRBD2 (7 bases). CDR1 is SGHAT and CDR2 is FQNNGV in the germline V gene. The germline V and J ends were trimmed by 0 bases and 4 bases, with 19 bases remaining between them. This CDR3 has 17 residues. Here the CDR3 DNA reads TGTGCCAGCAGCTTAGATGCGGGAGACAGGAGAACTTACGAGCAGTACTTC. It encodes CASSLDAGDRRTYEQYF.

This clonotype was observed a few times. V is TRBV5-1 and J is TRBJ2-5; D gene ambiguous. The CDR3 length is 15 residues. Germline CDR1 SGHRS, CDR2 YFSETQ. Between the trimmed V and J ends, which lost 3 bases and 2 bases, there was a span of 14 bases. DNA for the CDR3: TGCGCCAGCAGCTCCCGCTTCGGAGCGCAAGAGACCCAGTACTTC. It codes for CASSSRFGAQETQYF.

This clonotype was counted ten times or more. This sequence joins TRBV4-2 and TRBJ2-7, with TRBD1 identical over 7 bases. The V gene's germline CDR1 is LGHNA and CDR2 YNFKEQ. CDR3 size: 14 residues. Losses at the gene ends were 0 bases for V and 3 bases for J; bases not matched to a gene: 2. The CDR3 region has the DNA TGTGCCAGCAGCCAAGACCGACAGGGCTACGAGCAGTACTTC. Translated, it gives CASSQDRQGYEQYF.

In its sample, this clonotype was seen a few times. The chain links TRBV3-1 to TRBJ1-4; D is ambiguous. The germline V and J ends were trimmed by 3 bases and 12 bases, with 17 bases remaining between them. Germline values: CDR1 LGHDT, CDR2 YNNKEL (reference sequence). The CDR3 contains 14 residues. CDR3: CASSHTTDPSELFF. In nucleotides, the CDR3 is TGTGCCAGCAGCCACACTACTGACCCTTCGGAACTGTTTTTT.

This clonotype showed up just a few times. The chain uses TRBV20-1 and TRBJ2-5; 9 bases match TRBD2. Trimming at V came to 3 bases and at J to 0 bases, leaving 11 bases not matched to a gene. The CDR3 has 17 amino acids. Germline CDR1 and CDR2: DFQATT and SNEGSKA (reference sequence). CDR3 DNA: TGCAGTGCTAGGGGGACTAGCAAAACCACCAACCAAGAGACCCAGTACTTC. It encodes CSARGTSKTTNQETQYF.

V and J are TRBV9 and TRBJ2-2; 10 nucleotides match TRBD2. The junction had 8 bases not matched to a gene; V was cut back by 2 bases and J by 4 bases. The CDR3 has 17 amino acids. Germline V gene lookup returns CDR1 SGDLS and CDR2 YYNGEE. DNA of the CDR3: TGTGCCAGCAGCGTCCAGACTAGCGGGTTGCGCACCGGGGAGCTGTTTTTT. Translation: CASSVQTSGLRTGELFF.

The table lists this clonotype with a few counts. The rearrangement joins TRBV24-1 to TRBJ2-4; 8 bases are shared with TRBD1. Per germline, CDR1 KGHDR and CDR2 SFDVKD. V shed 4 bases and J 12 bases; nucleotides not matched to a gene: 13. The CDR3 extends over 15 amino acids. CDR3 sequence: CATSEGQVGLSSQYF. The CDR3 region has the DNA TGTGCCACCAGTGAGGGACAGGTAGGCCTTTCAAGTCAGTACTTC.

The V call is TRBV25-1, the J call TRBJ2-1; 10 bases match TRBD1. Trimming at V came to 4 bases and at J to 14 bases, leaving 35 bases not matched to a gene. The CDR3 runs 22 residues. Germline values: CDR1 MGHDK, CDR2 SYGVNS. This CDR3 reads CASSVAYWTGGLSGCDPSVKFF. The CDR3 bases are TGTGCCAGCAGTGTCGCCTATTGGACAGGGGGACTTAGCGGGTGCGACCCTTCAGTTAAGTTCTTC.

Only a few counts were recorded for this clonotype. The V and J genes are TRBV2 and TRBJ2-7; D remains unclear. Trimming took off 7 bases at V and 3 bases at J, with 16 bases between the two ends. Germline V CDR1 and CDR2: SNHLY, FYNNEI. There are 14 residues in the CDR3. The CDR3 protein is CASMVFGYGYEQYF. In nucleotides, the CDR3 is TGTGCCAGCATGGTGTTCGGGTACGGCTACGAGCAGTACTTC.